Listed below are T cell receptor beta chains from one sample, sequenced in a study of T cell responses to AZD1222 COVID-19 vaccine. TCRdb's copy holds only in-frame clones and misses some; the assay was immunoSEQ multiplex PCR. Here the sample spans some 130,000 clones, 91% being singletons. Sequenced material: peripheral blood, taken on day 0 of AZD1222 vaccination. These receptor sequences come from an adult in good health. The CDR3 runs from the conserved cysteine through the conserved F or W. The D gene is left open where the match is weak. A clone size is listed for some rows: how often the clone was seen (once, few, many), or a class if it is expanded.

17	TRBJ2-7	TRBV27	.	.	CASSSASGLPSSYEQYF	TGTGCCAGCAGTTCCGCATCAGGACTCCCGAGCTCCTACGAGCAGTACTTC
16	TRBJ2-3	TRBV30	.	TRBD1	CAWSVTRGMGTDTQYF	TGTGCCTGGAGTGTAACCAGGGGGATGGGAACAGATACGCAGTATTTT
18	TRBJ2-1	TRBV11-3	.	TRBD2	CASSPGASGPSSYNEQFF	TGTGCCAGCAGCCCGGGGGCTAGCGGGCCTAGCTCCTACAATGAGCAGTTCTTC
16	TRBJ2-3	TRBV4-1	.	.	CASSQTQIGGTDTQYF	TGCGCCAGCAGCCAGACGCAAATAGGAGGCACAGATACGCAGTATTTT
16	TRBJ2-1	TRBV9	.	TRBD1	CASSAGGQPNLNEQFF	TGTGCCAGCAGCGCTGGGGGACAGCCAAACCTTAATGAGCAGTTCTTC
14	TRBJ2-7	TRBV5-1	once	TRBD1	CASSLGTGGFEQYF	TGCGCCAGCAGCTTAGGGACAGGGGGTTTTGAGCAGTACTTC
15	TRBJ1-1	TRBV21-1	once	.	CASSKLSRPGHREWF	TGTGCCAGCAGCAAATTGAGTCGCCCGGGACACCGGGAATGGTTT
17	TRBJ2-1	TRBV3-1/TRBV3-2	.	.	CASSQGARKSSYNEQFF	TGTGCCAGCAGCCAAGGCGCTCGTAAGAGCTCCTACAATGAGCAGTTCTTC
14	TRBJ2-7	TRBV5-8	.	TRBD1	CASSFGTGRYEQYF	TGTGCCAGCAGCTTTGGGACAGGGAGGTACGAGCAGTACTTC
15	TRBJ2-1	TRBV4-3	once	TRBD2	CASSQSGRAGNEQFF	TGCGCCAGCAGCCAATCCGGGAGGGCCGGGAATGAGCAGTTCTTC
12	TRBJ2-7	TRBV4-2	.	TRBD2	CASSQRGGEQYF	TGTGCCAGCAGCCAGCGGGGGGGGGAGCAGTACTTC
14	TRBJ1-4	TRBV7-9	.	.	CASSRGVTNEKLFF	TGTGCCAGCAGCCGAGGGGTAACTAATGAAAAACTGTTTTTT
15	TRBJ1-4	TRBV4-2	.	.	CASSRLGEGDEKLFF	TGTGCCAGCAGCCGCCTCGGGGAGGGGGATGAAAAACTGTTTTTT
14	TRBJ1-2	TRBV11-2	.	.	CASSDATHYAGYTF	TGTGCCAGCAGCGACGCGACGCACTACGCTGGCTACACCTTC
16	TRBJ2-1	TRBV4-2	.	TRBD2	CASSQDPREFRNEQFF	TGTGCCAGCAGCCAGGATCCGCGGGAGTTCCGCAATGAGCAGTTCTTC
12	TRBJ2-5	TRBV24-1	.	.	CATRVNQETQYF	TGTGCCACCAGGGTTAACCAAGAGACCCAGTACTTC
16	TRBJ1-3	TRBV4-1	.	.	CASSRSPLDYGNTIYF	TGCGCCAGCAGCCGATCCCCTTTAGACTATGGAAACACCATATATTTT
13	TRBJ1-1	TRBV30	.	.	CAWSRDMNTEAFF	TGTGCCTGGTCCCGGGACATGAACACTGAAGCTTTCTTT
12	TRBJ2-5	TRBV2	.	.	CASSPEVETQYF	TGTGCCAGCAGCCCAGAAGTGGAGACCCAGTACTTC
15	TRBJ2-7	TRBV29-1	.	TRBD1	CSVEGGQGAFYEQYF	TGCAGCGTTGAAGGCGGACAGGGGGCTTTCTACGAGCAGTACTTC
18	TRBJ2-2	TRBV3-1/TRBV3-2	.	.	CASSQVFSWQGDTGELFF	TGTGCCAGCAGCCAAGTATTCTCTTGGCAGGGAGACACCGGGGAGCTGTTTTTT
14	TRBJ1-4	TRBV6-2/TRBV6-3	.	.	CASSAWTTNEKLFF	TGTGCCAGCAGCGCTTGGACAACTAATGAAAAACTGTTTTTT
13	TRBJ2-7	TRBV6-4	once	.	CASRWGHSYEQYF	TGTGCCAGCAGGTGGGGACACTCCTACGAGCAGTACTTC
14	TRBJ1-1	TRBV19	.	.	CASRDPGTAAEAFF	TGTGCCAGTCGGGACCCCGGGACGGCCGCTGAAGCTTTCTTT
15	TRBJ2-1	TRBV7-8	.	.	CASRGRTVSYNEQFF	TGTGCCAGCCGAGGAAGGACAGTATCCTACAATGAGCAGTTCTTC
15	TRBJ1-3	TRBV2	.	.	CASSAGGSSGNTIYF	TGTGCCAGCAGTGCCGGCGGGAGCTCTGGAAACACCATATATTTT
15	TRBJ1-3	TRBV11-2	.	TRBD1	CASSHRTGRRDTIYF	TGTGCCAGCAGCCACCGGACAGGCCGGAGAGACACCATATATTTT
14	TRBJ1-4	TRBV6-5	.	.	CASRPTATNEKLFF	TGTGCCAGCAGACCGACGGCAACTAATGAAAAACTGTTTTTT
12	TRBJ2-7	TRBV19	.	.	CASSIGGSEQYF	TGTGCCAGTAGTATCGGGGGAAGCGAGCAGTACTTC
14	TRBJ2-7	TRBV11-2	once	.	CASSFEDPPYEQYF	TGTGCCAGCAGCTTCGAGGACCCGCCCTACGAGCAGTACTTC
16	TRBJ1-4	TRBV7-2	.	.	CASSLNRPPGNEKLFF	TGTGCCAGCAGCTTAAACCGGCCTCCAGGGAATGAAAAACTGTTTTTT
12	TRBJ2-7	TRBV2	.	TRBD1	CATRDREHEQYF	TGTGCCACCCGGGACAGGGAACACGAGCAGTACTTC
16	TRBJ2-3	TRBV7-2	.	.	CASSRQTSLGTDTQYF	TGTGCCAGCAGCCGCCAGACGAGTCTAGGCACAGATACGCAGTATTTT
15	TRBJ1-3	TRBV6-1	.	.	CASSEVGFSGNTIYF	TGTGCCAGCAGTGAAGTGGGTTTCTCTGGAAACACCATATATTTT
16	TRBJ1-2	TRBV14	.	.	CASSQDEAGSAYGYTF	TGTGCCAGCAGCCAAGATGAGGCAGGGTCGGCCTATGGCTACACCTTC
14	TRBJ1-3	TRBV2	.	.	CASNRAGTGNTIYF	TGTGCCAGCAACCGTGCAGGGACGGGAAACACCATATATTTT
14	TRBJ2-7	TRBV11-2	.	.	CASSALAPSYEQYF	TGTGCCAGCAGCGCCCTAGCGCCCTCCTACGAGCAGTACTTC
17	TRBJ2-3	TRBV30	.	TRBD1	CAWSSGQGGSSTDTQYF	TGTGCCTGGAGTTCCGGACAGGGGGGGTCTAGCACAGATACGCAGTATTTT
16	TRBJ1-4	TRBV5-1	.	.	CASSSRTGATNEKLFF	TGCGCCAGCAGCTCCCGTACAGGAGCAACTAATGAAAAACTGTTTTTT
16	TRBJ1-5	TRBV24-1	.	.	CATSDSDFSSNQPQHF	TGTGCCACCAGTGATTCGGACTTTAGTAGCAATCAGCCCCAGCATTTT
14	TRBJ2-2	TRBV5-1	.	TRBD2	CASSLQRESGELFF	TGCGCCAGCAGCTTGCAGCGGGAGTCCGGGGAGCTGTTTTTT